This passage covers 13 T cell receptor beta chains from one sample sequenced in a study of siplizumab effects on memory and regulatory T cells. Using immunoSEQ multiplex PCR, the repertoire was profiled, and TCRdb retains in-frame clones only, with some absent. The table shows around 120,000 clones, with approximately 94% occurring only once. The sample taken for sequencing was non-Treg CD4+ T cells sorted from blood. The origin of the receptors is a human donor in good health.

This chain links TRBV7-9 with TRBJ2-4; D may correspond to TRBD1 or TRBD2 (7 bases each). Per the germline V gene, CDR1 is SEHNR and CDR2 is FQNEAQ (reference sequence). V shed 3 bases and J shed 0 bases, with 12 bases lying between them. The CDR3 consists of 16 residues. CDR3 residues: CASSLGRGLAKNIQYF. The CDR3 nucleotides read TGTGCCAGCAGCTTGGGGAGGGGGCTAGCCAAAAACATTCAGTACTTC.

This clone showed up just once. V is TRBV4-1 and J is TRBJ2-5; 11 bases line up with TRBD2. Germline-derived CDR1 and CDR2 are MGHRA and YSYEKL. V shed 0 bases and J 5 bases; nucleotides not matched to a gene: 14. CDR3 size: 19 residues. CDR3: CASSQDSAQLAGVQETQYF. CDR3 DNA sequence: TGCGCCAGCAGCCAAGATTCCGCCCAACTAGCGGGAGTGCAGGAGACCCAGTACTTC.

The chain joins TRBV29-1 to TRBJ2-3; D ambiguous. There are 13 residues in the CDR3. Per germline, CDR1 SQVTM and CDR2 ANQGSEA. Trimming removed 1 base at V and 2 bases at J, with 7 bases between. CDR3 region: CSVEVFDTDTQYF. Here the CDR3 DNA reads TGCAGCGTTGAAGTGTTCGACACAGATACGCAGTATTTT.

This chain connects TRBV5-1 to TRBJ2-5, with TRBD2 as a possible D gene (6 bases). Germline V CDR1 and CDR2: SGHRS, YFSETQ. Trimming removed 2 bases at V and 4 bases at J, with 6 bases between. CDR3 size: 12 residues. This CDR3 is CASSLAGETQYF. The CDR3 nucleotides are TGCGCCAGCAGCTTAGCGGGAGAGACCCAGTACTTC.

V gene TRBV5-1 combines with J gene TRBJ2-4, with D perhaps matching TRBD2 (5 bases). CDR3 length: 15 amino acids. Trimming shortened V by 0 bases and J by 1 base, and 8 bases separated the two germline ends. Germline V gene data show CDR1 as SGHRS and CDR2 as YFSETQ. CDR3 sequence reads: CASSLGAVAKNIQYF. The CDR3 nucleotides read TGCGCCAGCAGCTTGGGAGCGGTGGCCAAAAACATTCAGTACTTC.

This rearrangement joins TRBV9 to TRBJ1-5, with D possibly TRBD1 on 5 matching bases. Germline V gene data show CDR1 as SGDLS and CDR2 as YYNGEE. V was shortened by 3 bases and J by 2 bases, with 12 bases between the two germline ends. CDR3 size: 15 residues. The CDR3 DNA is TGTGCCAGCAGCGCTTGGGACGGTCGCAATCAGCCCCAGCATTTT. This encodes CASSAWDGRNQPQHF.

The chain has TRBV6-4 and TRBJ1-2, with unresolved D. Trimming pared 9 bases from V and 8 bases from J, leaving 16 bases between. CDR1 and CDR2 from the germline V gene are MRHNA and SNTAGT. The CDR3 has 12 residues. The CDR3 sequence is CASFKELQGYTF. In DNA, the CDR3 is TGTGCCAGTTTTAAGGAACTTCAAGGCTACACCTTC.

J is TRBJ2-7 and V is TRBV14; a possible D gene is TRBD1 (6 bases). V lost 10 bases to trimming and J lost 4 bases, with 11 bases between them. Germline lookup yields CDR1 SGHDN and CDR2 FVKESK. The CDR3 consists of 11 residues. The CDR3 loop reads CATSTGYEQYF. CDR3 DNA: TGTGCCACTTCGACAGGTTACGAGCAGTACTTC.

This rearrangement joins TRBV7-9 to TRBJ2-7; D gene uncertain. Germline CDR1 reads SEHNR; CDR2 reads FQNEAQ (reference sequence). This CDR3 has 13 residues. V dropped 3 bases and J dropped 3 bases, with 9 bases sitting between them. As DNA, the CDR3 is TGTGCCAGCAGCTTTGGCTCGGGCTACGAGCAGTACTTC. As protein: CASSFGSGYEQYF.

This clone has more than one count but fewer than ten. This chain connects TRBV10-3 to TRBJ1-1; D might be TRBD1 (6 bases). V lost 7 bases and J 8 bases, leaving 11 bases between the germline ends. CDR1 ENHRY and CDR2 SYGVKD come from the germline V gene. This CDR3 spans 11 amino acids. CDR3 region: CAIKEGTEAFF. The CDR3, as DNA: TGTGCCATCAAGGAGGGGACAGAAGCTTTCTTT.

The V call is TRBV19, the J call TRBJ2-6, with D perhaps TRBD1 or TRBD2 (5 bases each). The germline V gene has CDR1 LNHDA and CDR2 SQIVND (reference sequence). This CDR3 is 17 amino acids long. The V end was cut by 3 bases, the J end by 4 bases, with 16 bases between. For the CDR3, the DNA is TGTGCCAGTAGTATGGGGGTTTTTGGGCTCGGGGCCAACGTCCTGACTTTC. Protein: CASSMGVFGLGANVLTF.

The chain links TRBV27 to TRBJ2-5; D call uncertain. The CDR3 runs 12 residues. Germline CDR1 MNHEY, CDR2 SMNVEV (reference sequence). The V and J ends lost 6 bases and 0 bases respectively, with 5 bases between them. The CDR3 is CASRHDQETQYF. The CDR3, as DNA: TGTGCCAGCAGGCACGACCAAGAGACCCAGTACTTC.

The CDR3 protein is CASSVIQRENEQFF. The CDR3 region has the DNA TGTGCCAGTAGTGTAATCCAGAGGGAGAATGAGCAGTTCTTC. The rearrangement uses TRBV19 and TRBJ2-1; tentatively, D is TRBD2 (5 bases). Deletions cut 5 bases from V and 7 bases from J, with 15 bases between. CDR1 and CDR2 (germline): LNHDA, SQIVND (reference sequence). This CDR3 has 14 amino acids.